This T cell receptor beta chain was recorded in a study of T cells after posttransplantation cyclophosphamide. The CDR3 sequence is 15 residues long. Per the germline V gene, CDR1 is LNHDA and CDR2 is SQIVND (reference sequence). Losses at the gene ends were 5 bases for V and 6 bases for J; bases not matched to a gene: 10. Controls had myeloablative marrow grafts with methotrexate and calcineurin inhibitor, sampled at 1 year. Produced via immunoSEQ multiplex PCR; TCRdb's table is partial and in-frame only. The data contain about 21,000 clones, around 87% of them singletons. The sequenced sample was PBMCs, obtained roughly 49 weeks after allogeneic stem cell transplant with calcineurin inhibitor and methotrexate. This chain joins TRBV19 and TRBJ2-4, with 7 bases matching TRBD2. This clonotype originated in a female patient aged 25-40 years who received an allogeneic stem cell transplant from an unrelated donor, was CMV-positive, and had acute and chronic GVHD. Among the T cells, some may be from the graft donor. CDR3 region: CASSGERRLANIQYF. CDR3 nucleotides: TGTGCCAGTAGTGGGGAGCGTAGACTAGCAAACATTCAGTACTTC.